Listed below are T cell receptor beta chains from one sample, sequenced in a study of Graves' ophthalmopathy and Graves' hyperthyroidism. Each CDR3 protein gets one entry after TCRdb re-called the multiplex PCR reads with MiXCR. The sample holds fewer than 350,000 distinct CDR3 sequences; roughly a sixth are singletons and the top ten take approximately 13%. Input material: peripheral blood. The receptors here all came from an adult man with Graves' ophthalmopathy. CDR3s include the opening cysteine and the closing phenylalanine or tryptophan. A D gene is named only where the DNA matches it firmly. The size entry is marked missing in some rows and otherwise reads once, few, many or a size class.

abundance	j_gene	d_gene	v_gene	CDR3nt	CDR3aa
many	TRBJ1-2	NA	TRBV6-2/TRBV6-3	TGTGCCAGCAGTTACCGCCCCCTTGGGAGCACCGCCGATTATGGCTACACCTTC	CASSYRPLGSTADYGYTF
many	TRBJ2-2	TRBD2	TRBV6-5	TGTGCCAGCAGTTACGAGAGCGGGAGGGCCGGGGAGCTGTTTTTT	CASSYESGRAGELFF
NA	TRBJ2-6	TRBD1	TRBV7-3	TGTGCCAGCAGTTCCGGGACAGGGGGTCTCGGGGCCAACGTCCTGACTTTC	CASSSGTGGLGANVLTF
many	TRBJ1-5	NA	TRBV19	TGTGCCAGTAGTATGGTGCAAGGACATAGCAATCAGCCCCAGCATTTT	CASSMVQGHSNQPQHF
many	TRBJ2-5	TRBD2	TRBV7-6	TGTGCCAGCAGCTTAGGACTAGCGGGGGGGAACCGGGAGACCCAGTACTTC	CASSLGLAGGNRETQYF
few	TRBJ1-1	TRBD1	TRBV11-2	TGTGCCAGCAGCTTAGTCTTGGGACAGAACACTGAAGCTATCTTT	CASSLVLGQNTEAIF
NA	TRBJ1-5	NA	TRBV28	TGTGCCAGCAATCCACCCAGGGAGCAGCCCCAGCATTTT	CASNPPREQPQHF
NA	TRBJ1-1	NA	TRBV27	TGTGCCAGCAGTCCACGCATCGGACGGAACACTGAAGCTTTCTTT	CASSPRIGRNTEAFF
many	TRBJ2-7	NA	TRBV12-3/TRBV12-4	TGTGCCAGTACTGAGGGGACTTCCTTCTACGAGCAGTACTTC	CASTEGTSFYEQYF
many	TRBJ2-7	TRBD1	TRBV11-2	TGTGCCAGCAGCTTAGGGTCAGGGGGCACGTTCTACGAGCAGTACTTC	CASSLGSGGTFYEQYF
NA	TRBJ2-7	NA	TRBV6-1	TGTGCCACGCAACCCCCCGGGGGACCCTACGAGCAGTACTTC	CATQPPGGPYEQYF
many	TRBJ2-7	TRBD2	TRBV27	TGTGCCAGCAGAATCGAGGGGGCTAGCGGGAGTCACGAGCAGTACTTC	CASRIEGASGSHEQYF
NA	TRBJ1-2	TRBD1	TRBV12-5	TGTGCTAGTGGTTTGGCTCGGGACAGCAACTATGGCTACACCTTC	CASGLARDSNYGYTF
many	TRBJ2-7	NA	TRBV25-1	TGTGCCAGCAGTGATTCCGGGATATGGCAGTACTTC	CASSDSGIWQYF
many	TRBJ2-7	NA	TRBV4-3	TGCGCCAGCAGCCGAAACAGGGGGGGCTACGAGCAGTACTTC	CASSRNRGGYEQYF
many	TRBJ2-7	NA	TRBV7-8	TGTGCCAGCAGCCGAGGCCAGGGGTTACACGAGCAGTACTTC	CASSRGQGLHEQYF
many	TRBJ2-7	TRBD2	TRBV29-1	TGCAGCGTTGTCATAGCGGGAGAACAGTCCTACGAGCAGTACTTC	CSVVIAGEQSYEQYF
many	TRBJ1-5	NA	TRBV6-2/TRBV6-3	TGTGCCAGCAGTTACAGGAGACTTAGCAATCAGCCCCAGCATTTT	CASSYRRLSNQPQHF
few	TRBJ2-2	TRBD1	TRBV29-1	TGCAGCGTTGATTTGGCAGGGGGTTACACCGGGGAGCTGTTTTTT	CSVDLAGGYTGELFF
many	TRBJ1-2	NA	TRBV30	TGTGCCAGACGGGACCATTCGGGGGATGGCTACACCTTC	CARRDHSGDGYTF
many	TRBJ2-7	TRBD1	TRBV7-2	TGTGCCAGCAGCCGAGGGGGCAGCTCAAGCTCCTACGAGCAGTACTTC	CASSRGGSSSSYEQYF
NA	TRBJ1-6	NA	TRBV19	TGTGCCAGTAGTATCGGCGCACCCTCCAGCTCACCCCTCCACTTT	CASSIGAPSSSPLHF
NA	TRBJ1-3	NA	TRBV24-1	TGTGCCGCGGGGACCAACACCATATATTTT	CAAGTNTIYF
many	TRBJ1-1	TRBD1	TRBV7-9	TGTGCCAGCAGCTTTCTTGGACAGGCCGCTGAAGCTTTCTTT	CASSFLGQAAEAFF